The 19 T cell receptor beta chains reported below all come from one sample, sequenced in a study of T cell responses to AZD1222 COVID-19 vaccine. Method: immunoSEQ multiplex PCR; TCRdb's copy keeps in-frame clones and lacks some. The profile shows tens of thousands of clones, approximately 90% of them singletons. Source: peripheral blood, taken 28 days after the second AZD1222 dose. All receptors come from an adult who received the AZD1222 COVID-19 vaccine.

The chain recombines TRBV12-3 or TRBV12-4 with TRBJ1-4; tentative D call: TRBD1 (6 bases). CDR3 length: 11 amino acids. V gave up 8 bases and J gave up 8 bases, with 9 bases separating them. CDR3 bases: TGTGCCAGCCAAGGGGGGGAAAAACTGTTTTTT. This codes for CASQGGEKLFF.

This chain joins TRBV6-6 and TRBJ1-1; 7 nucleotides agree with TRBD1. The J segment lost 5 bases and the V segment lost 10 bases, leaving 13 bases of the junction unmatched. Germline V gene sequence: CDR1 MNHNY, CDR2 SVGAGI (reference sequence). CDR3 length equals 14 residues. CDR3 coding DNA: TGTGCCATCACGTTGAGGGGGCCGGGGACTGAAGCTTTCTTT. It yields the protein CAITLRGPGTEAFF.

V gene TRBV5-1 combines with J gene TRBJ2-3; a possible D gene is TRBD1 (6 bases). Looked up from germline, CDR1 is SGHRS and CDR2 is YFSETQ. The V end lost 0 bases, the J end lost 2 bases, and 10 bases lay between the germline ends. This CDR3 is built from 15 residues. The chain's CDR3 is CASSLGQVYTDTQYF. CDR3 DNA sequence: TGCGCCAGCAGCTTGGGACAGGTTTACACAGATACGCAGTATTTT.

The gene calls are TRBV5-4 and TRBJ2-6; 7 positions match TRBD2. V lost 4 bases and J lost 2; bases outside the gene matches: 6. The germline CDR1 and CDR2 sequences are SGHNT and YYREEE (reference sequence). The CDR3 covers 16 residues. Here the CDR3 reads CASSPTGGTGANVLTF. The CDR3 DNA reads TGTGCCAGCAGCCCCACGGGAGGAACTGGGGCCAACGTCCTGACTTTC.

CDR3 DNA: TGTGCCAGCAAAGGTTCAGGATCTTCACCCCTCCACTTT. Protein sequence: CASKGSGSSPLHF. This rearrangement joins TRBV27 to TRBJ1-6; D is undetermined. The CDR3 totals 13 residues. In germline, CDR1 is MNHEY, CDR2 SMNVEV (reference sequence). V was clipped by 7 bases and J by 9 bases, with 13 bases between them.

The chain uses TRBV11-2 and TRBJ1-6; tentative D call: TRBD1 (5 bases). V was pared by 2 bases and J by 6 bases, with 8 bases between. Germline V gene data show CDR1 as SGHAT and CDR2 as FQNNGV. This CDR3 comprises 14 residues. CDR3 DNA sequence: TGTGCCAGCAGCTTACAGGGTGTTAATTCACCCCTCCACTTT. Encoded protein: CASSLQGVNSPLHF.

V is TRBV12-3 or TRBV12-4 and J is TRBJ1-2, with D tentatively TRBD1 (5 bases). CDR3 size: 13 residues. Trimming took 6 bases from V and 4 from J, leaving 12 bases between them. CDR3 DNA sequence: TGTGCCAGCAGCCAGGCGGGGGTCTATGGCTACACCTTC. Translated, it gives CASSQAGVYGYTF.

The chain links TRBV6-5 to TRBJ1-5; unclear D gene. Deletions cut 5 bases from V and 5 bases from J, with 4 bases between. This CDR3 spans 11 amino acids. The germline V gene has CDR1 MNHEY and CDR2 SVGAGI. The CDR3 region is CASSTHQPQHF. Written as DNA, the CDR3 is TGTGCCAGCAGTACCCATCAGCCCCAGCATTTT.

The chain links TRBV18 to TRBJ1-1; 8 bases agree with TRBD1. Per germline, CDR1 KGHSH and CDR2 LQKENI. J was trimmed by 1 base and V by 3 bases; bases with no gene match: 7. The CDR3 is 16 residues long. As DNA, the CDR3 is TGTGCCAGCTCACCGAGTGGGACAGGTCAGAACACTGAAGCTTTCTTT. It specifies CASSPSGTGQNTEAFF.

The chain has TRBV6-6 and TRBJ1-2; D is perhaps TRBD1 (5 bases). The CDR3 length is 15 residues. V was cut by 2 bases and J by 3 bases, with 13 bases left in between. Germline assignment: CDR1 MNHNY and CDR2 SVGAGI (reference sequence). CDR3 in DNA: TGTGCCAGCAGTTACCCAGCGGGGGATGACTATGGCTACACCTTC. Protein product: CASSYPAGDDYGYTF.

The chain joins TRBV3-1 (or the pseudogene TRBV3-2) to TRBJ2-7, with TRBD1 matching 10 bases. The CDR3 loop spans 15 amino acids. Per the germline V gene, CDR1 is LGHDT and CDR2 is YNNKEL (reference sequence). The ends lost 3 bases at V and 3 bases at J; junction bases unmatched: 5. CDR3 residues: CASSHEGQGYYEQYF. DNA for the CDR3: TGTGCCAGCAGCCATGAGGGACAGGGGTACTACGAGCAGTACTTC.

The V gene is TRBV5-4, the J gene TRBJ2-3; tentatively, D is TRBD1 or TRBD2 (5 bases each). This CDR3 contains 13 residues. V shed 3 bases and J shed 10 bases, with 15 bases lying between them. The germline CDR1 and CDR2 sequences are SGHNT and YYREEE (reference sequence). CDR3 in DNA: TGTGCCAGCAGCTGGGGGATTGTGGGGGCGCAGTATTTT. This gives the protein CASSWGIVGAQYF.

This clone turned up a few times. The J gene is TRBJ2-7, the V gene TRBV5-5; D unresolved. Germline CDR1 and CDR2: SGHKS and YYEKEE (reference sequence). CDR3 size: 15 residues. V gave up 0 bases and J gave up 0 bases, with 10 bases separating them. As DNA, the CDR3 is TGTGCCAGCAGCTTGGAGGGTGGGGTCTCCTACGAGCAGTACTTC. Protein: CASSLEGGVSYEQYF.

This chain connects TRBV7-3 to TRBJ1-1; the D gene is possibly TRBD1 (6 bases). The V end lost 6 bases, the J end lost 5 bases, and 16 bases lay between the germline ends. The CDR3 extends over 14 amino acids. CDR1 SGHTA and CDR2 FQGTGA come from the germline V gene. The chain's CDR3 is CASSSGVSVTEAFF. In nucleotides, the CDR3 is TGTGCCAGCAGTTCAGGGGTCTCGGTGACTGAAGCTTTCTTT.

This chain links TRBV6-2 or TRBV6-3 with TRBJ2-2; 8 nucleotides match TRBD2. Germline-derived CDR1 and CDR2 are MNHEY and SVGEGT. The CDR3 loop spans 18 amino acids. After removal of 2 bases from V and 0 bases from J, the junction contained 8 bases not matched to a gene. CDR3 residues: CASSYRGAGDSNTGELFF. CDR3 DNA sequence: TGTGCCAGCAGTTACCGTGGAGCGGGGGACTCGAACACCGGGGAGCTGTTTTTT.

The genes are TRBV28 and TRBJ1-4; tentative D call: TRBD1 (6 bases). The CDR3 runs to 14 residues. The ends were cut back, 6 bases at V and 7 bases at J, with 15 bases in the middle. Germline lookup yields CDR1 MDHEN and CDR2 SYDVKM. The CDR3 loop reads CASSLQGSREKLFF. CDR3 DNA: TGTGCCAGCAGCCTACAGGGATCTCGTGAAAAACTGTTTTTT.

V is TRBV7-9 and J is TRBJ2-2; D not resolved. The CDR3 has 15 amino acids. Germline CDR1 is SEHNR and CDR2 is FQNEAQ (reference sequence). Trimming removed 3 bases at V and 1 base at J, with 9 bases between. In DNA, the CDR3 is TGTGCCAGCAGCTTCGGGCGATTGAACACCGGGGAGCTGTTTTTT. This translates into CASSFGRLNTGELFF.

The V call is TRBV10-3, the J call TRBJ1-4; D not resolved. From germline, CDR1 is ENHRY and CDR2 SYGVKD. The CDR3 covers 15 residues. The V end was cut by 0 bases, the J end by 8 bases, with 13 bases between. The CDR3 sequence: CAISESRGEREKLFF. The CDR3 region has the DNA TGTGCCATCAGTGAGTCGCGCGGGGAACGGGAAAAACTGTTTTTT.

This chain connects TRBV4-2 to TRBJ1-4; D is possibly TRBD1 (6 bases). Per the germline V gene, CDR1 is LGHNA and CDR2 is YNFKEQ. V was pared by 7 bases and J by 0 bases, with 9 bases between. The CDR3 has 14 amino acids. CDR3 in amino acids: CASTRTATNEKLFF. The CDR3 bases are TGTGCCAGCACCCGGACAGCAACTAATGAAAAACTGTTTTTT.